These T cell receptor beta chains were read from a single sample in a study of blood T cell repertoires in COVID-19. Generated by immunoSEQ multiplex PCR, the TCRdb table keeps only in-frame clones and is missing some. This table holds 150,000 to 200,000 clones, more than 80% found once. Specimen: PBMCs or T cells enriched from blood (not recorded which). Source of these receptors: a man in his forties who had recovered from COVID-19. Both conserved end residues are part of each CDR3. A D gene is named only where the DNA matches it firmly. A clone size is listed for some rows: how often the clone was seen (once, few, many), or a class if it is expanded.

NA,17,TRBV5-4,TRBJ2-5,TRBD2,TGTGCCAGCAGCCGTAATGGTCTAGCGGGAGGTCAAGAGACCCAGTACTTC,CASSRNGLAGGQETQYF
once,13,TRBV9,TRBJ1-2,NA,TGTGCCAGCAGCGAGCCGGGGGTCTATGGCTACACCTTC,CASSEPGVYGYTF
NA,15,TRBV11-3,TRBJ1-1,TRBD1,TGTGCCAGCAGCCCGAGGGACAGTGGGAACACTGAAGCTTTCTTT,CASSPRDSGNTEAFF
NA,13,TRBV5-1,TRBJ2-7,TRBD1,TGCGCCAGCAGCTTACAGGGGGCCAACGAGCAGTACTTC,CASSLQGANEQYF
NA,14,TRBV19,TRBJ1-4,TRBD1,TGTGCCAGTAGCTACCGGGACAGATGGTTCGGACTGTTTTTT,CASSYRDRWFGLFF
NA,16,TRBV14,TRBJ1-2,NA,TGTGCCAGCAGCCTACAGGGCGCTACTCGGTTGAGTGGCTACACCTTC,CASSLQGATRLSGYTF
NA,14,TRBV2,TRBJ1-5,NA,TGTGCCAGCAGTGGGGACGGAGGGGATCAGCCCCAGCATTTT,CASSGDGGDQPQHF
NA,12,TRBV9,TRBJ2-5,NA,TGTGCCAGCAGCGCCAGGGGGGAGGCCCAGTACTTC,CASSARGEAQYF
NA,15,TRBV9,TRBJ2-3,NA,TGTGCCAGCAGTCCGACCCCAGGGGGCACAGATACGCAGTATTTT,CASSPTPGGTDTQYF
NA,13,TRBV25-1,TRBJ1-2,NA,TGTGCCAGCAGTGAGCCAGACAGGAGCCGCTACACCTTC,CASSEPDRSRYTF
NA,14,TRBV11-3,TRBJ1-1,TRBD1,TGTGCCAGCAGCCCCGGGACAGGGAACACTGAAGCTTTCTTT,CASSPGTGNTEAFF
NA,13,TRBV12-3/TRBV12-4,TRBJ2-2,NA,TGTGCCAGCAGTTTCCGGGGATCCGGGGAGCTGTTTTTT,CASSFRGSGELFF
NA,13,TRBV19,TRBJ1-3,NA,TGTGCCAGTATGGCCCTCTCTGGAAACACCATATATTTT,CASMALSGNTIYF
once,14,TRBV5-1,TRBJ2-3,TRBD2,TGCGCCAGCAGCGGGACTAGCGGGGCAGATACGCAGTATTTT,CASSGTSGADTQYF
NA,13,TRBV29-1,TRBJ1-2,TRBD1,TGCAGCGTTCGACGGACAGGCCTCTATGGCTACACCTTC,CSVRRTGLYGYTF
once,16,TRBV6-6,TRBJ1-5,NA,TGTGCCAGCAGCACCGATGGGGGACTGGGGAATCAGCCCCAGCATTTT,CASSTDGGLGNQPQHF
NA,14,TRBV9,TRBJ2-3,NA,TGTGCCAGCAGCGTACAGGGGAGCACAGATACGCAGTATTTT,CASSVQGSTDTQYF
NA,18,TRBV2,TRBJ1-4,TRBD1,TGTGCCAGCAGTCCCTTCTCAGGGGGCGTTTTTTCCAATGAAAAACTGTTTTTT,CASSPFSGGVFSNEKLFF
NA,16,TRBV5-1,TRBJ1-6,NA,TGCGCCAGCAGCTTGGCCACGGCAGGAGGGAATTCACCCCTCCACTTT,CASSLATAGGNSPLHF
NA,13,TRBV3-1/TRBV3-2,TRBJ1-1,NA,TGTGCCAGCAGCCAAGCGGGGAACACTGAAGCTTTCTTT,CASSQAGNTEAFF
NA,14,TRBV9,TRBJ1-3,NA,TGTGCCAGCAGCGTAGGGCTAGCTGGAAACACCATATATTTT,CASSVGLAGNTIYF
NA,14,TRBV5-1,TRBJ1-1,TRBD1,TGCGCCAGCAGCTTAATAAGCGGACAGGCTGAAGCTTTCTTT,CASSLISGQAEAFF
NA,16,TRBV7-9,TRBJ2-2,TRBD1,TGTGCCAGCAGCCAGAGTGGGACAGGGGTAACCGGGGAGCTGTTTTTT,CASSQSGTGVTGELFF
NA,17,TRBV28,TRBJ1-5,TRBD1,TGTGCCAGCAGGTTCGGCAGAGGGGGCTACAGCAATCAGCCCCAGCATTTT,CASRFGRGGYSNQPQHF
NA,12,TRBV27,TRBJ1-5,NA,TGTGCCAGCAGCCTTAGGGGGCAGCCCCAGCATTTT,CASSLRGQPQHF
NA,13,TRBV2,TRBJ1-2,NA,TGTGCCAGTGGAGAAGGGGGTTATAATGGCTACACCTTC,CASGEGGYNGYTF
few,12,TRBV27,TRBJ2-7,TRBD1,TGTGCCAGCAGTCTTGAAGGGGGCAAGCAGTACTTC,CASSLEGGKQYF
NA,15,TRBV2,TRBJ2-7,TRBD1,TGTGCCAGCAGGGAAGAGGGACAGTCACCCTACGAGCAGTACTTC,CASREEGQSPYEQYF